Listed below are T cell receptor beta chains from one sample, sequenced in a study of graft-versus-host responses after intestinal transplantation. These TCRs' antigens remain unknown. This table comes from immunoSEQ multiplex PCR, and its TCRdb copy is limited to in-frame clones, with some not included. The sample contains around 110,000 clones, 93% of which appear only once. Specimen: unstimulated CD8+ T cells sorted from spleen or lymph node cells, collected before transplant. The origin of the receptors is a human donor who was the organ donor for an intestinal transplant. The CDR3 runs from the conserved cysteine through the conserved F or W. The D gene is left open where the match is weak. Size tells how often a clone was seen (once, few, many) or the class of an expanded clone, and some rows leave it out.

V gene: TRBV27; D gene: NA; J gene: TRBJ1-1; clone size: NA; CDR3 DNA: TGTGCCAGCAGTCCCCGGACAGCCTTCACTGAAGCTTTCTTT; CDR3 protein: CASSPRTAFTEAFF
V gene: TRBV30; D gene: NA; J gene: TRBJ1-2; clone size: once; CDR3 DNA: TGTGCCTGGAGGGCTCCCTCAACCTCTCACTATGGCTACACCTTC; CDR3 protein: CAWRAPSTSHYGYTF
V gene: TRBV12-2; D gene: NA; J gene: TRBJ1-4; clone size: NA; CDR3 DNA: TGTGCAAGTCGCTTATACTTCGATGAAAAACTGTTTTTT; CDR3 protein: CASRLYFDEKLFF
V gene: TRBV28; D gene: NA; J gene: TRBJ2-2; clone size: NA; CDR3 DNA: TGTGCCAGCAGTTTTCCCCAGGAGAACACCGGGGAGCTGTTTTTT; CDR3 protein: CASSFPQENTGELFF
V gene: TRBV6-1; D gene: NA; J gene: TRBJ2-3; clone size: NA; CDR3 DNA: TGTGCCAGCCGGGACACAGATACGCAGTATTTT; CDR3 protein: CASRDTDTQYF
V gene: TRBV9; D gene: TRBD2; J gene: TRBJ2-3; clone size: NA; CDR3 DNA: TGTGCCAGCAGCGCAACCGGGACTAGCGGGATCACATCAGATACGCAGTATTTT; CDR3 protein: CASSATGTSGITSDTQYF
V gene: TRBV7-9; D gene: NA; J gene: TRBJ1-4; clone size: NA; CDR3 DNA: TGTGCCAGCAGCCCCCCGGGGAATAATGAAAAACTGTTTTTT; CDR3 protein: CASSPPGNNEKLFF
V gene: TRBV28; D gene: TRBD1; J gene: TRBJ2-7; clone size: NA; CDR3 DNA: TGTGCCAGCACCCCGGGACAGGGTTTTTACGAGCAGTACTTC; CDR3 protein: CASTPGQGFYEQYF
V gene: TRBV7-8; D gene: NA; J gene: TRBJ2-3; clone size: NA; CDR3 DNA: TGTGCCAGCAGCCCGACCCTAAGGGGCGAGACAGATACGCAGTATTTT; CDR3 protein: CASSPTLRGETDTQYF
V gene: TRBV7-3; D gene: NA; J gene: TRBJ1-4; clone size: once; CDR3 DNA: TGTGCCAGCAGATCCAACCGCGGGGAGGAGTGGGAAAAACTGTTTTTT; CDR3 protein: CASRSNRGEEWEKLFF
V gene: TRBV5-5; D gene: NA; J gene: TRBJ1-2; clone size: few; CDR3 DNA: TGTGCCAGCAGCTTGGATGGGGGCTTCTATGGCTACACCTTC; CDR3 protein: CASSLDGGFYGYTF
V gene: TRBV28; D gene: NA; J gene: TRBJ2-7; clone size: few; CDR3 DNA: TGTGCCAGCATCGCAGGGGACTACGAGCAGTACTTC; CDR3 protein: CASIAGDYEQYF
V gene: TRBV7-6; D gene: TRBD1; J gene: TRBJ2-3; clone size: NA; CDR3 DNA: TGTGCCAGCAGCTTAGAGGGCAGGGGGTACGTCACAGATACGCAGTATTTT; CDR3 protein: CASSLEGRGYVTDTQYF
V gene: TRBV5-6; D gene: NA; J gene: TRBJ2-2; clone size: NA; CDR3 DNA: TGTGCCAGCAGCTTGGATGTGGACGGCAGGGGGGTCACCGGGGAGCTGTTTTTT; CDR3 protein: CASSLDVDGRGVTGELFF
V gene: TRBV28; D gene: TRBD2; J gene: TRBJ2-7; clone size: NA; CDR3 DNA: TGTGCCAGCAGTTATCCGGGGGGCTACGAGCAGTACTTC; CDR3 protein: CASSYPGGYEQYF
V gene: TRBV27; D gene: NA; J gene: TRBJ2-1; clone size: NA; CDR3 DNA: TGTGCCAGCAGTTTTGTGGGAGCGGGCGATGAGCAGTTCTTC; CDR3 protein: CASSFVGAGDEQFF
V gene: TRBV18; D gene: NA; J gene: TRBJ2-1; clone size: NA; CDR3 DNA: TGTGCCAGCTCACCACCGGTGGAGGCCTACAATGAGCAGTTCTTC; CDR3 protein: CASSPPVEAYNEQFF
V gene: TRBV14; D gene: TRBD1; J gene: TRBJ2-3; clone size: once; CDR3 DNA: TGTGCCAGCAGCCCGTATGGACAGGCAGATACGCAGTATTTT; CDR3 protein: CASSPYGQADTQYF
V gene: TRBV28; D gene: NA; J gene: TRBJ2-7; clone size: NA; CDR3 DNA: TGTGCCAGCAGTTTAGAGGTTTTGGACGTTTCCTACGAGCAGTACTTC; CDR3 protein: CASSLEVLDVSYEQYF
V gene: TRBV29-1; D gene: NA; J gene: TRBJ2-5; clone size: NA; CDR3 DNA: TGCAGCGCCGAGCGGAGGCAGTACCAAGAGACCCAGTACTTC; CDR3 protein: CSAERRQYQETQYF
V gene: TRBV27; D gene: TRBD2; J gene: TRBJ2-1; clone size: once; CDR3 DNA: TGTGCCAGCGCTAGCGGGAGCCTCAACAATGAGCAGTTCTTC; CDR3 protein: CASASGSLNNEQFF
V gene: TRBV28; D gene: NA; J gene: TRBJ1-5; clone size: NA; CDR3 DNA: TGTGCCAGCAGTTTATCCCCCCCGGGGGGCAGCAATCAGCCCCAGCATTTT; CDR3 protein: CASSLSPPGGSNQPQHF
V gene: TRBV11-2; D gene: NA; J gene: TRBJ1-1; clone size: NA; CDR3 DNA: TGTGCCAGCAGCTCCCAGAAGGGGGAAGCTTTCTTT; CDR3 protein: CASSSQKGEAFF
V gene: TRBV13; D gene: TRBD2; J gene: TRBJ2-7; clone size: NA; CDR3 DNA: TGTGCCAGCAGCCCTGGACTAGCGGGTTACGAGCAGTACTTC; CDR3 protein: CASSPGLAGYEQYF
V gene: TRBV5-1; D gene: NA; J gene: TRBJ1-5; clone size: NA; CDR3 DNA: TGCGCCAGCAGACTCACGTTCAATCAGCCCCAGCATTTT; CDR3 protein: CASRLTFNQPQHF
V gene: TRBV5-1; D gene: NA; J gene: TRBJ1-1; clone size: NA; CDR3 DNA: TGCGCCAGCAGACTGAAGAACACTGAAGCTTTCTTT; CDR3 protein: CASRLKNTEAFF
V gene: TRBV7-9; D gene: TRBD2; J gene: TRBJ2-2; clone size: NA; CDR3 DNA: TGTGCCAGCAGCCCCCCCTCGGGGGGGAACACCGGGGAGCTGTTTTTT; CDR3 protein: CASSPPSGGNTGELFF
V gene: TRBV6-6; D gene: NA; J gene: TRBJ2-2; clone size: NA; CDR3 DNA: TGTGCCAGCAGTTCCACCGGGGAGCTGTTTTTT; CDR3 protein: CASSSTGELFF